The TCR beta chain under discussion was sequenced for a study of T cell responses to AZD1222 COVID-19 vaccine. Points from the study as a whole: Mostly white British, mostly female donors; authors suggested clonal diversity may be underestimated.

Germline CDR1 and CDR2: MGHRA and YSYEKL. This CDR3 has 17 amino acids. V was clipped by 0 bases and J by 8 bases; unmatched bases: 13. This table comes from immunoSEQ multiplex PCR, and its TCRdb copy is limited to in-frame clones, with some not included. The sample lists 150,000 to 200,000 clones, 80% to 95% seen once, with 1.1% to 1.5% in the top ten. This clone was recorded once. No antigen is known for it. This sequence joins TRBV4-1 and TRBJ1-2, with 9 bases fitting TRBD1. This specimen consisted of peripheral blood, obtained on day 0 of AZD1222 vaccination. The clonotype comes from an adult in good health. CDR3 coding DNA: TGCGCCAGCAGCCAAGACCCCCTAACAGGGGGCGCCCGGGGCTACACCTTC. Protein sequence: CASSQDPLTGGARGYTF.